One sample yielded the 28 T cell receptor beta chains listed below, sequenced in a study of identical twins. One entry per CDR3 protein results from TCRdb running MiXCR on the 5' RACE reads. Of 1.5 million to 2 million distinct CDR3 sequences listed, around 33% are singletons. The specimen was cord blood. These receptor sequences come from a newborn girl in good health.

The rearrangement uses TRBV27 and TRBJ1-2; D perhaps matches TRBD1 (5 bases). The CDR3 consists of 14 residues. The V and J ends lost 6 bases and 4 bases respectively, with 15 bases between them. Germline V gene sequence: CDR1 MNHEY, CDR2 SMNVEV (reference sequence). CDR3 sequence (DNA): TGTGCCAGCAGCCCGACAGCGCCCGGCTATGGCTACACCTTC. Translating gives CASSPTAPGYGYTF.

This clonotype was detected a few times. The J gene is TRBJ2-4, the V gene TRBV2; TRBD1 matches at 9 bases. Trimming took 4 bases from V and 4 from J; bases not matched to a gene: 2. Germline loops: CDR1 SNHLY, CDR2 FYNNEI. There are 14 residues in the CDR3. CDR3 nucleotide sequence: TGTGCCAGCAGTGGGGACAGGGCTAAAAACATTCAGTACTTC. Protein sequence: CASSGDRAKNIQYF.

This chain joins TRBV9 and TRBJ2-1; TRBD2 agrees at 10 bases. Germline values: CDR1 SGDLS, CDR2 YYNGEE. J lost 1 base, V lost 1 base, and 2 bases had no gene match. The CDR3 loop spans 16 amino acids. The CDR3 DNA reads as TGTGCCAGCAGCGTAACTAGCGGGATATCCTACAATGAGCAGTTCTTC. Protein sequence: CASSVTSGISYNEQFF.

V usage is TRBV29-1 and J usage is TRBJ2-1; D tentatively fits TRBD1 or TRBD2 (6 bases each). The CDR3 has 11 residues. Germline V lookup: CDR1 SQVTM, CDR2 ANQGSEA. Trimming left V 4 bases short and J 9 bases short, with 10 bases between. CDR3 loop: CSVGGGGEQFF. CDR3 nucleotide sequence: TGCAGCGTTGGAGGAGGGGGTGAGCAGTTCTTC.

The chain links TRBV19 to TRBJ1-4, with D tentatively TRBD1 (6 bases). CDR1 and CDR2 from the germline V gene are LNHDA and SQIVND (reference sequence). Trimming removed 5 bases from V and 8 bases from J, with 15 bases in between. The CDR3 runs to 14 residues. CDR3 amino acids: CASSPQGRREKLFF. The CDR3 DNA reads as TGTGCCAGTAGTCCTCAGGGGCGTCGGGAAAAACTGTTTTTT.

This chain links TRBV7-9 with TRBJ1-2; 8 nucleotides agree with TRBD1. This CDR3 region has 16 residues. V was clipped by 5 bases and J by 4 bases; unmatched bases: 12. Germline V gene lookup returns CDR1 SEHNR and CDR2 FQNEAQ (reference sequence). CDR3 residues: CASSANNRDRSYGYTF. The DNA for the CDR3 is TGTGCCAGCAGCGCGAACAACCGGGACAGGAGCTATGGCTACACCTTC. Drawing the rest from reference TRBV7-9 and TRBJ1-2, the complete variable domain is DTGVSQNPRHKITKRGQNVTFRCDPISEHNRLYWYRQTLGQGPEFLTYFQNEAQLEKSRLLSDRFSAERPKGSFSTLEIQRTEQGDSAMYLCASSANNRDRSYGYTFGSGTRLTVV.

This clonotype was seen repeatedly, ten times or more. The chain is built from TRBV13 and TRBJ2-4; D is possibly TRBD1 (6 bases). The J call may be incorrect, as the DNA end agrees better with TRBJ2-7. Germline V gene sequence: CDR1 PRHDT, CDR2 FYEKMQ (reference sequence). This CDR3 spans 13 amino acids. CDR3 coding DNA: TGTGCCAGCAGCTTAAAGGGGGCCTACGAGCAGTACTTC. Protein: CASSLKGAYEQYF.

The chain employs TRBV27 and TRBJ1-6, with D possibly matching TRBD1 (6 bases). This CDR3 contains 14 residues. The ends were cut back, 2 bases at V and 7 bases at J, with 9 bases in the middle. Germline V gene lookup returns CDR1 MNHEY and CDR2 SMNVEV (reference sequence). The CDR3 nucleotides read TGTGCCAGCAGTTTACCAGGGGCAAATTCACCCCTCCACTTT. As protein: CASSLPGANSPLHF.

The chain employs TRBV7-8 and TRBJ2-1, with no clear D. The germline CDR1 and CDR2 sequences are SGHVS and FQNEAQ. V lost 5 bases, J lost 3 bases, and 14 bases lay in between. The CDR3 length is 15 residues. The CDR3 is CASSPKSWVYNEQFF. The CDR3, as DNA: TGTGCCAGCAGCCCTAAAAGCTGGGTCTACAATGAGCAGTTCTTC. Supplemented by reference TRBV7-8 and TRBJ2-1, the full variable domain reads GAGVSQSPRYKVAKRGQDVALRCDPISGHVSLFWYQQALGQGPEFLTYFQNEAQLDKSGLPSDRFFAERPEGSVSTLKIQRTQQEDSAVYLCASSPKSWVYNEQFFGPGTRLTVL.

The V call is TRBV25-1, the J call TRBJ1-2; D gene uncertain. V was trimmed by 6 bases and J by 7 bases, leaving 12 bases between them. In germline, CDR1 is MGHDK, CDR2 SYGVNS. The CDR3 totals 12 residues. CDR3 amino acids: CASSSPYGGYTF. The CDR3 bases are TGTGCCAGCAGCTCCCCGTACGGTGGCTACACCTTC.

The chain links TRBV2 to TRBJ2-2; TRBD1 agrees at 8 bases. V trimming: 5 bases; J trimming: 5 bases; junction bases outside the gene matches: 7. Germline CDR1 reads SNHLY; CDR2 reads FYNNEI. The CDR3 loop spans 15 amino acids. CDR3 sequence (DNA): TGTGCCAGCAGTATACGGACAGGGATAACCGGGGAGCTGTTTTTT. Amino acid sequence: CASSIRTGITGELFF.

The gene calls are TRBV6-1 and TRBJ2-7; a weak D match, TRBD2 (5 bases). The CDR3 runs 13 residues. Per the germline V gene, CDR1 is MNHNS and CDR2 is SASEGT. V shed 3 bases and J shed 5 bases, with 11 bases lying between them. The CDR3 sequence: CASSDLASHEQYF. CDR3 DNA: TGTGCCAGCAGTGACCTCGCTAGCCACGAGCAGTACTTC.

This clonotype was counted a few times. The chain joins TRBV25-1 to TRBJ1-1, with a weak D call TRBD1 (6 bases). V lost 1 base, J lost 12 bases, and 12 bases lay in between. The germline gives CDR1 MGHDK, CDR2 SYGVNS. The CDR3 runs 12 residues. CDR3 coding DNA: TGTGCCAGCAGTGAATCTGGGGGCGGAACTTTCTTT. This codes for CASSESGGGTFF.

This clonotype came up a few times. The chain has TRBV3-1 and TRBJ1-2, with D perhaps TRBD1 (6 bases). The V gene lost 2 bases and the J gene lost 1 base, with 11 bases spanning the gap. The CDR3 consists of 15 residues. CDR1 is LGHDT and CDR2 is YNNKEL in the germline V gene (reference sequence). The CDR3 loop is CASSQRGTFNYGYTF. The CDR3 DNA follows: TGTGCCAGCAGCCAAAGAGGGACATTTAACTATGGCTACACCTTC.

A few counts support this clonotype. The V and J genes are TRBV25-1 and TRBJ2-3, with TRBD1 matching over 10 bases. Germline trimming cut 8 bases from V and 5 bases from J; bases unmatched to any gene: 7. CDR1 is MGHDK and CDR2 is SYGVNS in the germline V gene. CDR3 length: 14 residues. Here the CDR3 DNA reads TGTGCCAGCCTCCCGGGACAGGGGAAAGATACGCAGTATTTT. Translated: CASLPGQGKDTQYF.

In this sample, this clonotype turned up a few times. The rearrangement uses TRBV21-1 and TRBJ1-2. TRBV21-1 is assigned pseudogene status. The CDR3 spans 13 residues. The CDR3 DNA reads as TGTGCCAGCAACGGACGGGCAAACTATGGCTACACCTTC. It encodes CASNGRANYGYTF.

J is TRBJ2-4 and V is TRBV4-1; 12 bases align to TRBD2. Per the germline V gene, CDR1 is MGHRA and CDR2 is YSYEKL. CDR3 length equals 16 residues. After removal of 4 bases from V and 7 bases from J, the junction contained 8 bases not matched to a gene. CDR3 bases: TGCGCCAGCAGCCGGAGGACTAGCGGGGACTCTAACATTCAGTACTTC. This translates into CASSRRTSGDSNIQYF.

The chain is built from TRBV5-6 and TRBJ2-5, with 9 nucleotides matching TRBD2. The germline V gene has CDR1 SGHDT and CDR2 YYEEEE. The CDR3 length is 14 residues. V shed 5 bases, J shed 5 bases, and the junction held 7 bases outside the gene matches. The CDR3 nucleotides read TGTGCCAGCAGTTTTAGCGGGAGCGCGGAGACCCAGTACTTC. As protein: CASSFSGSAETQYF.

The chain carries TRBV12-3 or TRBV12-4 and TRBJ2-7, with D possibly called TRBD1 or TRBD2 (5 bases each). The length of the CDR3 is 12 residues. V was shortened by 7 bases and J by 7 bases, with 14 bases between the two germline ends. CDR3 sequence reads: CASTEGNNEQYF. The CDR3 DNA sequence: TGTGCCAGCACCGAGGGGAACAATGAGCAGTACTTC.

This rearrangement joins TRBV5-6 to TRBJ2-3, with 7 bases lining up with TRBD1. V was pared by 2 bases and J by 2 bases, with 5 bases of the junction left unmatched. CDR3 length: 15 residues. Per the germline V gene, CDR1 is SGHDT and CDR2 is YYEEEE. CDR3 region: CASSLSRGTTDTQYF. The CDR3 coding sequence is TGTGCCAGCAGCTTAAGCAGGGGGACCACAGATACGCAGTATTTT.

The chain carries TRBV27 and TRBJ1-5; maybe TRBD1 (5 bases). V lost 7 bases to trimming and J lost 0 bases, with 19 bases between them. Germline V gives CDR1 MNHEY, CDR2 SMNVEV (reference sequence). The CDR3 runs to 17 residues. The CDR3 loop is CASKLRAQVHSNQPQHF. The CDR3 DNA sequence: TGTGCCAGCAAGCTCCGTGCACAGGTTCATAGCAATCAGCCCCAGCATTTT.

V gene TRBV29-1 combines with J gene TRBJ1-1; D unresolved. Trimming removed 8 bases at V and 0 bases at J, with 7 bases between. Germline V gene lookup returns CDR1 SQVTM and CDR2 ANQGSEA. The CDR3 has 11 amino acids. The chain's CDR3 is CSLRVNTEAFF. CDR3 DNA: TGCAGCCTTAGGGTGAACACTGAAGCTTTCTTT.

The V call is TRBV6-2 or TRBV6-3, the J call TRBJ1-2; a possible D gene is TRBD1 (6 bases). Germline V gives CDR1 MNHEY, CDR2 SVGEGT. This CDR3 contains 13 residues. With 2 bases removed from V and 8 bases from J, the gap between germline ends came to 12 bases. CDR3 sequence: CASSYNHRDGYTF. The CDR3 DNA follows: TGTGCCAGCAGTTACAATCACAGGGACGGCTACACCTTC.

This clonotype was seen only a few times. The chain joins TRBV3-1 to TRBJ2-1, with D possibly called TRBD1 or TRBD2 (6 bases each). Germline CDR1 reads LGHDT; CDR2 reads YNNKEL (reference sequence). The CDR3 runs to 14 residues. V was clipped by 1 base and J by 9 bases, with 13 bases between them. As DNA, the CDR3 is TGTGCCAGCAGCCAAGGACAGGTGGGGGGTGAGCAGTTCTTC. This translates into CASSQGQVGGEQFF.

V and J are TRBV20-1 and TRBJ2-3; D remains unclear. The CDR3 has 14 residues. CDR1 DFQATT and CDR2 SNEGSKA come from the germline V gene (reference sequence). V was cut by 3 bases and J by 2 bases, with 12 bases left in between. The CDR3 nucleotides read TGCAGTGCTAGTTGGACCCAGTCCACAGATACGCAGTATTTT. It specifies CSASWTQSTDTQYF.

The chain is built from TRBV9 and TRBJ2-3; TRBD2 aligns across 10 bases. The V and J ends lost 4 bases and 2 bases, in that order; junction bases with no gene match: 7. This CDR3 region has 16 residues. The germline V gene has CDR1 SGDLS and CDR2 YYNGEE. In DNA, the CDR3 is TGTGCCAGCAGCCCCGGGACTAGCGCAAACACAGATACGCAGTATTTT. This sequence encodes CASSPGTSANTDTQYF.

The rearrangement links TRBV21-1 to TRBJ2-6. TRBV21-1 corresponds to a pseudogene. The CDR3 has 15 amino acids. CDR3 region: CASSILYSGVNVLTF. Here the CDR3 DNA reads TGTGCCAGCAGCATACTTTACTCTGGGGTCAACGTCCTGACTTTC.

The V gene is TRBV2, the J gene TRBJ2-3; a possible D gene is TRBD2 (6 bases). The germline CDR1 and CDR2 sequences are SNHLY and FYNNEI. With 6 bases removed from V and 3 bases from J, the gap between germline ends came to 13 bases. CDR3 size: 14 residues. CDR3 nucleotides: TGTGCCAGCAGCGAGCGGGCGACAACAGATACGCAGTATTTT. Translating it yields CASSERATTDTQYF.